This T cell receptor (beta chain) derives from a study of cytomegalovirus exposure and HLA in healthy donors. Study-wide points: Researchers reported in a later analysis that a missense DCLRE1C variant was tied to TCR beta V- and J-gene trimming. An observed cluster of highly shared sequence variants was recorded as a likely sequencing artifact. 164 TCR beta chains were listed as cytomegalovirus-associated.

With 2 bases removed from V and 6 bases from J, the gap between germline ends came to 11 bases. Germline CDR1 is MNHNS and CDR2 is SASEGT. The length of the CDR3 is 14 residues. Points on this clone: Antigen: not known.

Use of 60 Vbeta and 13 Jbeta primers characterized the PCR. Using immunoSEQ multiplex PCR, the repertoire was profiled, and TCRdb retains in-frame clones only, with some absent. The sample shows over 200,000 clones, roughly 82% of them seen only once. The clonotype originates from a woman between 40 and 50 years old in good health and CMV-seropositive. The chain joins TRBV6-1 to TRBJ1-5, with no clear D. The sample comprised PBMCs. The chain's CDR3 is CASSELGRVQPQHF. CDR3 DNA: TGTGCCAGCAGTGAACTGGGTCGGGTTCAGCCCCAGCATTTT.